This T cell receptor delta chain emerged from a study of gamma-delta T cells after stem cell transplantation. This clone was detected a few times. V lost 7 bases and J 5 bases, leaving 25 bases between the germline ends. The germline V gene has CDR1 GEAIGNYY and CDR2 EKD. This CDR3 is 16 amino acids long. TCRdb called clones from the RT-PCR reads again using CATT. This repertoire shows around 250 delta-chain clones, around 6% found once; its top ten account for about 96%. The chain combines TRDV2 with TRDJ1; D gene ambiguous. The sample taken for sequencing was gamma-delta T cells. The source is a human donor. It is not recorded whose cells these are; they may come from a transplant donor. CDR3 nucleotides: TGTGCCTGCCTCACCCTCAGCCATCTCCAGGGAGATAAACTCATCTTT. Its protein product is CACLTLSHLQGDKLIF.